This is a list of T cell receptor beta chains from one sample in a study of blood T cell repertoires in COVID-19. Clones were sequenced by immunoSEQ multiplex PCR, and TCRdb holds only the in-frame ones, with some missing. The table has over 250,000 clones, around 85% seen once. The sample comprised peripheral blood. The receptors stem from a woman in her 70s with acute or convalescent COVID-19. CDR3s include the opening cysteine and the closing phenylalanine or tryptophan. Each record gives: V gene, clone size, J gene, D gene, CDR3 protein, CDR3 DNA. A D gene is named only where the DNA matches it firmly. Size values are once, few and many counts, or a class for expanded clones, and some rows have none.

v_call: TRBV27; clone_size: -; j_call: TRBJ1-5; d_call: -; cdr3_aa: CASSPLYPTVNSNQPQHF; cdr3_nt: TGTGCCAGCAGTCCTCTATACCCGACAGTAAATAGCAATCAGCCCCAGCATTTT
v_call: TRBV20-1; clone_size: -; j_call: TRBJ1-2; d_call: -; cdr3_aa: CSATLPGGYTF; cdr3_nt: TGCAGTGCTACGCTCCCAGGGGGCTACACCTTC
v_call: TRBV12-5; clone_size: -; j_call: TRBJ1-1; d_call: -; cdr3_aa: CASVINMNTEAFF; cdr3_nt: TGTGCTAGTGTTATAAACATGAACACTGAAGCTTTCTTT
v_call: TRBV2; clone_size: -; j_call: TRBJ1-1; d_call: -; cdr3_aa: CASSPTGRVTEAFF; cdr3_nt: TGTGCCAGCAGTCCCACAGGGCGGGTTACTGAAGCTTTCTTT
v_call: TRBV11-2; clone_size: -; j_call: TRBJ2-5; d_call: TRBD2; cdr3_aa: CASSLEASGARQETQYF; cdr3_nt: TGTGCCAGCAGCTTAGAGGCTAGCGGGGCTCGCCAAGAGACCCAGTACTTC
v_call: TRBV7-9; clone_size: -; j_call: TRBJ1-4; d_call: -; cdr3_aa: CASSLARTGFELFF; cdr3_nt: TGTGCCAGCAGCTTAGCCCGAACAGGGTTTGAACTGTTTTTT
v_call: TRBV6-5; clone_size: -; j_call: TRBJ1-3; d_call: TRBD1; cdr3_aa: CASSSQQGTIYF; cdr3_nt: TGTGCCAGCAGTTCCCAACAGGGGACCATATATTTT
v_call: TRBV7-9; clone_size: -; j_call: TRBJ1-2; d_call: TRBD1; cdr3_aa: CASSFALGQVYYGYTF; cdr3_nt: TGTGCCAGCAGCTTTGCCTTGGGACAGGTCTACTATGGCTACACCTTC
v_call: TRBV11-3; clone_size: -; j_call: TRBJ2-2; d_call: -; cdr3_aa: CASSTSPAAARGELFF; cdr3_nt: TGTGCCAGCAGCACTTCCCCCGCGGCAGCCCGAGGGGAGCTGTTTTTT
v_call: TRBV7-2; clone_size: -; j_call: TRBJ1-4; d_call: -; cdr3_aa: CASSLGADLEAANEKLFF; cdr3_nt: TGTGCCAGCAGCTTAGGGGCAGATCTTGAAGCTGCTAATGAAAAACTGTTTTTT
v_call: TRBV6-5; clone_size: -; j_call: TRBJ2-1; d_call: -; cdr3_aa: CASRPGQSSYNEQFF; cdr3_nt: TGTGCCAGCAGACCCGGACAGTCCTCCTACAATGAGCAGTTCTTC
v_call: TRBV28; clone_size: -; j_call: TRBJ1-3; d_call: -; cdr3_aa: CASSSGQHSGNTIYF; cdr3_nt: TGTGCCAGCAGCTCCGGACAACACTCTGGAAACACCATATATTTT
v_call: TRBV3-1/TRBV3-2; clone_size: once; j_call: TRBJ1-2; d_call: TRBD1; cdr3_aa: CASSQDRQGGYNGYTF; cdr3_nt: TGTGCCAGCAGCCAAGACAGGCAGGGGGGTTATAATGGCTACACCTTC
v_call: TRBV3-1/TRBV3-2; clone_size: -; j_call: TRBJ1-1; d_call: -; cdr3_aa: CASSPSPPTEAFF; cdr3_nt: TGTGCCAGCAGCCCCTCTCCTCCGACTGAAGCTTTCTTT
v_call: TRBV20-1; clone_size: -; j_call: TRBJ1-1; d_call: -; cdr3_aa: CSARDGTEAFF; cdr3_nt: TGCAGTGCTAGAGACGGCACTGAAGCTTTCTTT
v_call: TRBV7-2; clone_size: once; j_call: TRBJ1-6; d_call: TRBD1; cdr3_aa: CASSLGQGSSYNSPLHF; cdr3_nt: TGTGCCAGCAGCTTAGGACAGGGTAGCTCCTATAATTCACCCCTCCACTTT
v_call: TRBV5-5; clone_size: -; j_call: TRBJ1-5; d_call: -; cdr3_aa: CASSRQANQPQHF; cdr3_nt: TGTGCCAGCAGCAGACAGGCAAATCAGCCCCAGCATTTT
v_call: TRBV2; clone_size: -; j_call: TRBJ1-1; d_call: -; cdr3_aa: CASRDFFRSTEAFF; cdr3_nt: TGTGCCAGCAGGGACTTCTTCAGGTCCACTGAAGCTTTCTTT
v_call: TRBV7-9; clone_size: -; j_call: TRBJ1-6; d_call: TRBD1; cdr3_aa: CASSFRGPESPLHF; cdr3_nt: TGTGCCAGCAGCTTCAGGGGGCCGGAGTCACCCCTCCACTTT
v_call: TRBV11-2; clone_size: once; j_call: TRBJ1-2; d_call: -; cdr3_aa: CASSFDPGAGYTF; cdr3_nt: TGTGCCAGCAGCTTTGACCCAGGGGCTGGCTACACCTTC
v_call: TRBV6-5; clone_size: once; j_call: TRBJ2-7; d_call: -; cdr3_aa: CASSYTDSYEQYF; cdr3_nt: TGTGCCAGCAGTTACACGGACAGCTACGAGCAGTACTTC
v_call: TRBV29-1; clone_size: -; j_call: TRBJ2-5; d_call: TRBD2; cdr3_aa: CSVVGGGARETQYF; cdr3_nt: TGCAGCGTTGTCGGCGGGGGGGCTAGGGAGACCCAGTACTTC
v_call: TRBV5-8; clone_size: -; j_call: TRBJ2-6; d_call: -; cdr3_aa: CASSLEGAGANVLTF; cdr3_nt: TGTGCCAGCAGCTTAGAGGGTGCTGGGGCCAACGTCCTGACTTTC
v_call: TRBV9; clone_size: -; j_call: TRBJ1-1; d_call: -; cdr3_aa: CASSASSPTGEAFF; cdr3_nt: TGTGCCAGCAGCGCCTCATCCCCTACAGGTGAAGCTTTCTTT
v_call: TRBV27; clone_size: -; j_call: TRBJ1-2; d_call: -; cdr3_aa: CASSLSFRGNGYTF; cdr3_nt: TGTGCCAGCAGTTTATCATTCCGGGGTAATGGCTACACCTTC
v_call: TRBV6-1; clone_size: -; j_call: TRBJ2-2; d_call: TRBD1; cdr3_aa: CASSEDRTTGELFF; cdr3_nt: TGTGCCAGCAGTGAGGACAGGACCACCGGGGAGCTGTTTTTT
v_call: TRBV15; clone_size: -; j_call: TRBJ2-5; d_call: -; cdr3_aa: CATSRDTRRETQYF; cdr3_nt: TGTGCCACCAGCAGAGACACTAGGCGAGAGACCCAGTACTTC
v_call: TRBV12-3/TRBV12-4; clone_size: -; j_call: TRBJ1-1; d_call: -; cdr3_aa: CASSFQTEAFF; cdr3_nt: TGTGCCAGCAGTTTTCAAACTGAAGCTTTCTTT
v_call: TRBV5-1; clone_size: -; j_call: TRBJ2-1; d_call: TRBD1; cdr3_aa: CASSLAPMGQSYNEQFF; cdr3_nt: TGCGCCAGCAGCTTGGCCCCGATGGGACAGTCCTACAATGAGCAGTTCTTC